This T cell receptor beta chain is drawn from a study of blood T cell repertoires in COVID-19. Study-wide background: In each case, the material was cDNA or gDNA derived from T cells, B-cell-depleted T cells, or PBMCs.

Trimming took 7 bases from V and 6 from J, leaving 14 bases between them. CDR3 length: 13 amino acids. Germline values: CDR1 SGHDT, CDR2 YYEEEE. In the original analysis: Estimated nucleated cell counts came from reference gene primer amplification. TCRdb keeps only in-frame clones here, not all; method: immunoSEQ multiplex PCR. Clone size and V and J calls were adopted from that table, with D and trimming inferred from the DNA. Among about 100,000 clones, 85% were seen once, and the ten largest hold around 2%. The chain carries TRBV5-6 and TRBJ2-1, with a weak D call TRBD2 (6 bases). The TCR originated in a woman aged 70 to 79 with active or convalescent COVID-19. Sample: peripheral blood. This chain's CDR3 is CASYRELGNEQFF. In DNA form, the CDR3 reads TGTGCCAGCTATCGGGAGCTGGGCAATGAGCAGTTCTTC.